The following is a TCR beta chain sequence with its context. Antigen unknown. The CDR3 runs to 12 residues. V dropped 8 bases and J dropped 10 bases, with 15 bases sitting between them. The germline V gene has CDR1 MNHEY and CDR2 SVGEGT. Constant-segment primers served in 5'RACE that generated TCR alpha and TCR beta cDNA libraries bearing sample barcodes and UMIs. TCRdb called the 5' RACE reads again in MiXCR, with one record for every CDR3 protein. The table records 110,000 or so distinct CDR3 sequences, 22% of them present only once. The data belong to a study of T-cell memory formation after mild COVID-19. Overall study: For the most part, TCR clusters were specific to one donor. Regarding the study as a whole: Mainly CM and EM harbored the contracting CD4+ clones; mainly EMRA harbored the CD8+ ones. Specificity for SARS-CoV-2 was not confirmed among the second-wave clones peaking on day 37.

The TCR comes from a man younger than 35 who had mild COVID-19 (a few samples of this study predate the infection). Cell type and time point are not known. The chain employs TRBV6-2 or TRBV6-3 and TRBJ2-1; D may be TRBD1 or TRBD2 (6 bases each). Input material: PBMCs or a T cell subset sorted from them (not recorded which). The CDR3 protein is CASGTGAKEQFF. The CDR3 bases are TGTGCCAGCGGTACGGGGGCTAAAGAGCAGTTCTTC.